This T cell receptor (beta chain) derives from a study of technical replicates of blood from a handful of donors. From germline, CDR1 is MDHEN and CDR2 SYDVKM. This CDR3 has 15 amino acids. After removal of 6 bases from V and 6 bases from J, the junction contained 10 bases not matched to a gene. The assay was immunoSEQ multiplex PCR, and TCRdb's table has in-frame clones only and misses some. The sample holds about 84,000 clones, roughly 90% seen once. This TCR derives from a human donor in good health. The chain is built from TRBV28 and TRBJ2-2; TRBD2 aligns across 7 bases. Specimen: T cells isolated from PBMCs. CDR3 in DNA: TGTGCCAGCAGGGGCCAGCGGGGAGCGGCCGGGGAGCTGTTTTTT. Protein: CASRGQRGAAGELFF.